This T cell receptor (beta chain) was sequenced in a study of shared clonotypes between healthy human individuals. The CDR3 covers 15 residues. Germline V gene lookup returns CDR1 MNHNS and CDR2 SASEGT. V lost 5 bases to trimming and J lost 10 bases; unmatched junction nucleotides: 7. TCRdb keeps only in-frame clones here, not all; method: immunoSEQ multiplex PCR. Seen here are over a million clones, 75% to 85% observed once, and the top ten hold roughly 0.62%. Input material: memory CD4+ T cells from PBMCs. This sample's subset: CD45RA-negative fraction. V usage is TRBV6-1 and J usage is TRBJ2-1; TRBD2 matches 14 bases. This TCR derives from a man aged 18 to 35 in good health. Some clones in this sample may be carry-over from other donors' samples. This CDR3 reads CASSPKTSGREEQFF. The CDR3 nucleotides are TGTGCCAGCAGTCCCAAGACTAGCGGGAGGGAGGAGCAGTTCTTC.